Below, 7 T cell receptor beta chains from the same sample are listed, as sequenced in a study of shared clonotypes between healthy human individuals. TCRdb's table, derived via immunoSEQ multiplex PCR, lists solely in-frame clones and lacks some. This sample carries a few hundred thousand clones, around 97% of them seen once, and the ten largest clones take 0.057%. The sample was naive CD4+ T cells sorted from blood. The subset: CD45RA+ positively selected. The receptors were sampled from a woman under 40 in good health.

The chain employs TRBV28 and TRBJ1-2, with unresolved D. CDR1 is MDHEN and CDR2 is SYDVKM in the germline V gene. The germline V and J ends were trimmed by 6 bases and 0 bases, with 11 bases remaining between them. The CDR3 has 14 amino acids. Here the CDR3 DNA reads TGTGCCAGCAGCCCTTCGTTTCCTAACTATGGCTACACCTTC. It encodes CASSPSFPNYGYTF.

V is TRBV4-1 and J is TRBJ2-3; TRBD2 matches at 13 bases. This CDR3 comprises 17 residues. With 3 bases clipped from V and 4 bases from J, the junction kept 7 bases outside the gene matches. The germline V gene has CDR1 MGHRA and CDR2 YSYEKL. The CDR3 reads CASSQGRTSGSPDTQYF. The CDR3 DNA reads TGCGCCAGCAGCCAGGGGAGGACTAGCGGGAGTCCAGATACGCAGTATTTT.

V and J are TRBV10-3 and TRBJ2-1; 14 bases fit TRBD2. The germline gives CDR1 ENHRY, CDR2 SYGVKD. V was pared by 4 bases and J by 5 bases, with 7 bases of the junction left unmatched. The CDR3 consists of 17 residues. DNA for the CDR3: TGTGCCATCAGTGCAAGACTAGCGGGAGGGGGGGACAATGAGCAGTTCTTC. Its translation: CAISARLAGGGDNEQFF.

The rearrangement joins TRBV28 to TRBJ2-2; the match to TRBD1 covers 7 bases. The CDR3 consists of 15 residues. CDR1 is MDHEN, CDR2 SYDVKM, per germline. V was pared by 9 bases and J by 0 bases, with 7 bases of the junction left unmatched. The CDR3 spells CASFTGTANTGELFF. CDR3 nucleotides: TGTGCCAGTTTTACCGGGACAGCGAACACCGGGGAGCTGTTTTTT.

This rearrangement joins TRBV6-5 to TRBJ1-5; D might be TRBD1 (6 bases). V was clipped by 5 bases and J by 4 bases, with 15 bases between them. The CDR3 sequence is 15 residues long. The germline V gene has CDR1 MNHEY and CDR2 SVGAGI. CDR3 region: CASSKGGLVNQPQHF. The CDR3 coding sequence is TGTGCCAGCAGTAAAGGGGGTTTGGTAAATCAGCCCCAGCATTTT.

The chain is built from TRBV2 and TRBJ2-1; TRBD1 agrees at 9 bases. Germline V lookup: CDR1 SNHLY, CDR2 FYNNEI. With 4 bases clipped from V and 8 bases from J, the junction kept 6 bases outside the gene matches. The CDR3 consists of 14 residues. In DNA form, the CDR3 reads TGTGCCAGCAGTGGGGGACAGGGTTTAGATGAGCAGTTCTTC. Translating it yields CASSGGQGLDEQFF.

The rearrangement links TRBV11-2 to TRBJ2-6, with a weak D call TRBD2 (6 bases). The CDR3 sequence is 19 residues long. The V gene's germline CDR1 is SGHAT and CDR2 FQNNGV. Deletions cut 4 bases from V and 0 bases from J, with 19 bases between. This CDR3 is CASSSIRASAHSGANVLTF. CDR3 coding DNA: TGTGCCAGCAGCTCTATCCGGGCTAGCGCACACTCTGGGGCCAACGTCCTGACTTTC. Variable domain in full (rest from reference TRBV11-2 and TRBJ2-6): EAGVAQSPRYKIIEKRQSVAFWCNPISGHATLYWYQQILGQGPKLLIQFQNNGVVDDSQLPKDRFSAERLKGVDSTLKIQPAKLEDSAVYLCASSSIRASAHSGANVLTFGAGSRLTVL.